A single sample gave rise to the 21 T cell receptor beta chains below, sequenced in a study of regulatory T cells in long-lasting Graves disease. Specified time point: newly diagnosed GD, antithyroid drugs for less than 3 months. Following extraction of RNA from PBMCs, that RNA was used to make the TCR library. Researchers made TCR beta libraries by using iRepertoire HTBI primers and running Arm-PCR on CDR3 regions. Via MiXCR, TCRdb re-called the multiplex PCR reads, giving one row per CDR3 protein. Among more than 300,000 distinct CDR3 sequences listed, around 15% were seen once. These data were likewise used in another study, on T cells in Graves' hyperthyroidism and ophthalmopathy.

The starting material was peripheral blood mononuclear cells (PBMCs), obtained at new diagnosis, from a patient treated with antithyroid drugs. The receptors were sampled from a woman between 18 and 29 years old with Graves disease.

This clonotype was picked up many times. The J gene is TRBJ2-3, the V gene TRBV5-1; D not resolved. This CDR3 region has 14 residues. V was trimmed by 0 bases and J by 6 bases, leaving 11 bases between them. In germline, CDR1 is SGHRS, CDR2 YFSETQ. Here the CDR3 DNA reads TGCGCCAGCAGCTTGGAACTCAACTCCGATACGCAGTATTTT. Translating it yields CASSLELNSDTQYF.

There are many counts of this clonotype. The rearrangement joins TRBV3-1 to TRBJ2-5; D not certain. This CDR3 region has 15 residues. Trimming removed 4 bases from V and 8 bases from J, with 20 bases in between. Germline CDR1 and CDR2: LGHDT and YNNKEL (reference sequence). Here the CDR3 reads CASSRNHQVLDTQYF. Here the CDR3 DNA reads TGTGCCAGCAGCCGCAATCATCAGGTCTTGGATACCCAGTACTTC.

The CDR3 DNA reads TGCAGTGCCCTCCGGGACGGGGAAAACATTCAGTACTTC. Translating it yields CSALRDGENIQYF. This chain uses TRBV20-1 with TRBJ2-4; D possibly matches TRBD1 or TRBD2 (5 bases each). V was trimmed by 6 bases and J by 5 bases, leaving 14 bases between them. This CDR3 has 13 residues. Germline V gene lookup returns CDR1 DFQATT and CDR2 SNEGSKA (reference sequence).

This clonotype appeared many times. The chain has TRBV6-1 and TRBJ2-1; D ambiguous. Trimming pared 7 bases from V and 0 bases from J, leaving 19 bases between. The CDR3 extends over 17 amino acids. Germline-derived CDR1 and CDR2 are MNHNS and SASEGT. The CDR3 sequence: CASMKREGRSSYNEQFF. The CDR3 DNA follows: TGTGCCAGCATGAAACGAGAAGGACGGAGCTCCTACAATGAGCAGTTCTTC.

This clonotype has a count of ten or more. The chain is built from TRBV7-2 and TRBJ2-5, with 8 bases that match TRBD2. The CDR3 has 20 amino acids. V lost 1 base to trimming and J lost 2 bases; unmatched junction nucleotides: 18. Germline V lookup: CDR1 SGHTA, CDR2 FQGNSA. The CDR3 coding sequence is TGTGCCAGCAGCTTAGTTGGTCCCGGGGTGGGCGGGGGGCTGCAAGAGACCCAGTACTTC. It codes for CASSLVGPGVGGGLQETQYF.

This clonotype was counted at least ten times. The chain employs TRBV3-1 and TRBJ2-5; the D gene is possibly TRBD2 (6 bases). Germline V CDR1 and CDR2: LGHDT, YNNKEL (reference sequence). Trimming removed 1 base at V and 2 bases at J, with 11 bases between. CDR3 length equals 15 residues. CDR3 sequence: CASSQGLVVQETQYF. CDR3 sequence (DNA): TGTGCCAGCAGCCAAGGACTAGTGGTACAAGAGACCCAGTACTTC.

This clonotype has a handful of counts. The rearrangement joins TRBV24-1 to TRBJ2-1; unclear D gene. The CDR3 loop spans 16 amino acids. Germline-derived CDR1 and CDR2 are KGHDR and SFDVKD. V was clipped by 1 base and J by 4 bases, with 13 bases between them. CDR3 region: CATSDFVGQKYNEQFF. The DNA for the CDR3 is TGTGCCACCAGTGATTTCGTCGGGCAGAAATACAATGAGCAGTTCTTC.

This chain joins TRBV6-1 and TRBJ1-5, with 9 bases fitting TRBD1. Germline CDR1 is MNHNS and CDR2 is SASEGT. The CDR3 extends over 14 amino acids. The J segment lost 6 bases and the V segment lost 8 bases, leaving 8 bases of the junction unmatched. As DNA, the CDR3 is TGTGCCAGCCGGGGACAGGGTTACGGTCAGCCCCAGCATTTT. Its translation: CASRGQGYGQPQHF.

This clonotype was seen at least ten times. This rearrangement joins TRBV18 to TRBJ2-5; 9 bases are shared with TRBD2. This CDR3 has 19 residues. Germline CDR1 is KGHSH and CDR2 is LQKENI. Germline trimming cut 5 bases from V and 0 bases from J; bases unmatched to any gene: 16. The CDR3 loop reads CASSSAGGPGFTNQETQYF. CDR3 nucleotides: TGTGCCAGCTCATCCGCGGGGGGGCCTGGTTTCACCAACCAAGAGACCCAGTACTTC.

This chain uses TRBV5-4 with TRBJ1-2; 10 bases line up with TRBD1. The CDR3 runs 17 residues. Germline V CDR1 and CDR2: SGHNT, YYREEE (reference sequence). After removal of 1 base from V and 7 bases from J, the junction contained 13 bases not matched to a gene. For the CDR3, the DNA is TGTGCCAGCAGCTTGCCGCAGATGGGGACAGGGGCGGGTGGCTACACCTTC. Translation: CASSLPQMGTGAGGYTF.

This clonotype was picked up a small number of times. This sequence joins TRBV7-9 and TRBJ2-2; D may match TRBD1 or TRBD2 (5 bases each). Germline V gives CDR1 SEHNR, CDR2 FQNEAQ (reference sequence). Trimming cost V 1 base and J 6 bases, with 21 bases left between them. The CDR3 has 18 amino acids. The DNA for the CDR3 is TGTGCCAGCAGCTTAGTCCATTCGTGGAACATGGGGGCCGGGGAGCTGTTTTTT. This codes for CASSLVHSWNMGAGELFF.

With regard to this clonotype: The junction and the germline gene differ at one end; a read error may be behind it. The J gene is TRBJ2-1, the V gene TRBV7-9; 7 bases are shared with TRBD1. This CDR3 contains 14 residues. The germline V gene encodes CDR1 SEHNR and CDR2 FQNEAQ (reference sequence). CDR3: CASSFGTAYSEQFF. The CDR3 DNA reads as TGTGCCAGCAGCTTCGGGACAGCCTACAGTGAGCAGTTCTTC. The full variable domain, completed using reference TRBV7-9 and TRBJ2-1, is DTGVSQNPRHKITKRGQNVTFRCDPISEHNRLYWYRQTLGQGPEFLTYFQNEAQLEKSRLLSDRFSAERPKGSFSTLEIQRTEQGDSAMYLCASSFGTAYSEQFFGPGTRLTVL.

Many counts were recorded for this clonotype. The CDR3 DNA reads as TGTGCCAGCAGCCTTTTATTTACCTACGAGCAGTACTTC. Its protein product is CASSLLFTYEQYF. The rearrangement uses TRBV7-6 and TRBJ2-7; no clear D. The V end was cut by 5 bases, the J end by 2 bases, with 10 bases between. CDR3 length equals 13 residues. In germline, CDR1 is SGHVS, CDR2 FNYEAQ.

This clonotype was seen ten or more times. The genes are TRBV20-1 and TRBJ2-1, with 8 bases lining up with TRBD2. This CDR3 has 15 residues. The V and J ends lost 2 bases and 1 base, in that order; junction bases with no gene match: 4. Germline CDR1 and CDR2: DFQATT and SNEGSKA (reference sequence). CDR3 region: CSARKASGSYNEQFF. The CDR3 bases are TGCAGTGCTAGAAAGGCTAGCGGGTCCTACAATGAGCAGTTCTTC.

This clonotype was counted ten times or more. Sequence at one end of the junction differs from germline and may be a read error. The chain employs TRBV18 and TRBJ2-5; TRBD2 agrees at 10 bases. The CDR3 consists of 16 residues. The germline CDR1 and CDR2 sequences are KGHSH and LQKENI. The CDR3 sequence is CTSSRSSGGNQETQYF. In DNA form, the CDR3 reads TGTACCAGCTCACGCTCTAGCGGGGGAAACCAAGAGACCCAGTACTTC.

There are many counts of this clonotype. The CDR3 region has the DNA TGTGCCAGCAGCGCGGGACTGTCGCTTAATGAAAAACTGTTTTTT. Translating gives CASSAGLSLNEKLFF. This chain links TRBV11-2 with TRBJ1-4, with D maybe TRBD1 (5 bases). Between the trimmed V and J ends, which lost 5 bases and 4 bases, there was a span of 14 bases. The CDR3 consists of 15 residues. Germline V gives CDR1 SGHAT, CDR2 FQNNGV. The whole variable domain, remainder taken from reference TRBV11-2 and TRBJ1-4, is EAGVAQSPRYKIIEKRQSVAFWCNPISGHATLYWYQQILGQGPKLLIQFQNNGVVDDSQLPKDRFSAERLKGVDSTLKIQPAKLEDSAVYLCASSAGLSLNEKLFFGSGTQLSVL.

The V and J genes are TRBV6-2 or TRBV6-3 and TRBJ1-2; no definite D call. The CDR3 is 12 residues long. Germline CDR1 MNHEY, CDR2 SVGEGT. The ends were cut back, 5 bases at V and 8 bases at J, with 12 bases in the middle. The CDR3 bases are TGTGCCAGCAGTAAAGGAGACCGAGGCTACACCTTC. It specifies CASSKGDRGYTF.

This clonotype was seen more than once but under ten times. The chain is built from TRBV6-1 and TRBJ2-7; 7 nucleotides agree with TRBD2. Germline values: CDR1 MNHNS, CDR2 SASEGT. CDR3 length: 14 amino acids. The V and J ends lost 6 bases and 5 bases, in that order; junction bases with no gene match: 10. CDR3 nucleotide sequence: TGTGCCAGCAGCCGTCTGGGGGGGGTTCACGAGCAGTACTTC. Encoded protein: CASSRLGGVHEQYF.

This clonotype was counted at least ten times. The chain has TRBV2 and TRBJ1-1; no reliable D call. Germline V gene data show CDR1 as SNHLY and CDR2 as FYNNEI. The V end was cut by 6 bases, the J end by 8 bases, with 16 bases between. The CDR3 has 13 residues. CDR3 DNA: TGTGCCAGCAGCGCCCCCGACTTAAACGAAGCTTTCTTT. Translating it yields CASSAPDLNEAFF.

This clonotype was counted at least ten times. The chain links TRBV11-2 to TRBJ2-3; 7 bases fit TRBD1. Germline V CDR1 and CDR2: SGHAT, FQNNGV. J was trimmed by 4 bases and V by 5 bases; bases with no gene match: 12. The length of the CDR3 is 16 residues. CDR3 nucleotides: TGTGCCAGCAGCCGCCCCGGGACAGTCGCATCAGATACGCAGTATTTT. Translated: CASSRPGTVASDTQYF. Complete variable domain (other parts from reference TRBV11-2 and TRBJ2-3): EAGVAQSPRYKIIEKRQSVAFWCNPISGHATLYWYQQILGQGPKLLIQFQNNGVVDDSQLPKDRFSAERLKGVDSTLKIQPAKLEDSAVYLCASSRPGTVASDTQYFGPGTRLTVL.

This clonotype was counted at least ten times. CDR3 region: CASSLQSGTYEQYF. The CDR3 region has the DNA TGTGCCAGCAGCTTACAGTCCGGGACCTACGAGCAGTACTTC. The genes are TRBV11-3 and TRBJ2-7; TRBD2 might be the D (5 bases). Germline CDR1 is SGHNT and CDR2 is YENEEA. The CDR3 has 14 amino acids. Trimming pared 2 bases from V and 2 bases from J, leaving 10 bases between.